Below, 9 T cell receptor beta chains from the same sample are listed, as sequenced in a study of control samples from healthy donors and cancer patients (dated by TCRdb to 2019 to 2021). The library was built by means of the immunoSEQ multiplex PCR assay. Entries here come from immuneACCESS through TCRdb and include only in-frame sequences with V and J called. Some clones fail to appear in such tables; in the studies checked, an unresolved V gene covers under half of the shortfall, and the cause of the remainder is unknown. This sample gives under 90,000 clones in total; roughly 92% of them show up just once. In total, the top ten clones hold almost 6% of the sample. Source material: blood. Source of these receptors: a woman in her fifties or sixties in good health.

This chain links TRBV4-1 with TRBJ1-1; D gene uncertain. The V and J ends lost 6 bases and 0 bases respectively, with 14 bases between them. The CDR3 runs to 15 residues. Germline V CDR1 and CDR2: MGHRA, YSYEKL. CDR3 bases: TGCGCCAGCAGACGCGGGGTTTCTATGAACACTGAAGCTTTCTTT. This codes for CASRRGVSMNTEAFF.

This rearrangement joins TRBV28 to TRBJ1-1; unclear D gene. The CDR3 covers 12 residues. Per germline, CDR1 MDHEN and CDR2 SYDVKM. V lost 5 bases, J lost 5 bases, and 9 bases lay in between. The CDR3 region has the DNA TGTGCCAGCAGTAAGAGGCCTACTGAAGCTTTCTTT. It translates to CASSKRPTEAFF. Full variable domain (remainder filled in from reference TRBV28 and TRBJ1-1): DVKVTQSSRYLVKRTGEKVFLECVQDMDHENMFWYRQDPGLGLRLIYFSYDVKMKEKGDIPEGYSVSREKKERFSLILESASTNQTSMYLCASSKRPTEAFFGQGTRLTVV.

This clone was counted between two and nine times. The V gene is TRBV5-1, the J gene TRBJ1-1; D is undetermined. Germline CDR1 is SGHRS and CDR2 is YFSETQ. This CDR3 has 15 amino acids. Trimming took 0 bases from V and 1 from J, leaving 10 bases between them. CDR3: CASSLAPPGNTEAFF. The DNA for the CDR3 is TGCGCCAGCAGCTTGGCCCCTCCGGGGAACACTGAAGCTTTCTTT.

This chain connects TRBV30 to TRBJ2-3, with 7 bases fitting TRBD2. The junction had 18 bases not matched to a gene; V was cut back by 8 bases and J by 4 bases. In germline, CDR1 is GTSNPN, CDR2 SVGIG (reference sequence). The CDR3 extends over 16 amino acids. The CDR3 sequence: CARQYGAGDPPDTQYF. CDR3 coding DNA: TGTGCCAGGCAATATGGGGCGGGAGACCCGCCAGATACGCAGTATTTT.

The count of this clone is one. The rearrangement uses TRBV6-5 and TRBJ1-1; TRBD1 is a possible D gene (6 bases). The V end lost 6 bases, the J end lost 8 bases, and 13 bases lay between the germline ends. CDR1 MNHEY and CDR2 SVGAGI come from the germline V gene. This CDR3 contains 12 residues. The chain's CDR3 is CASSSDQGEAFF. The CDR3 bases are TGTGCCAGCAGCTCAGACCAGGGGGAAGCTTTCTTT.

As DNA, the CDR3 is TGTGCCAGCAGCGTAGGAGGGACAGGGAACACTGAAGCTTTCTTT. As protein: CASSVGGTGNTEAFF. V usage is TRBV9 and J usage is TRBJ1-1; 8 bases fit TRBD1. Germline trimming cut 0 bases from V and 1 base from J; bases unmatched to any gene: 2. Germline V gene data show CDR1 as SGDLS and CDR2 as YYNGEE. The CDR3 sequence is 15 residues long.

The gene calls are TRBV5-1 and TRBJ1-1, with a weak D call TRBD1 (5 bases). CDR1 SGHRS and CDR2 YFSETQ come from the germline V gene. V dropped 7 bases and J dropped 1 base, with 23 bases sitting between them. The CDR3 runs to 17 residues. The CDR3 bases are TGCGCCAGCCATCTTAACCCGAGGGGATACGGGAACACTGAAGCTTTCTTT. This gives the protein CASHLNPRGYGNTEAFF. The variable domain in full, completed from reference TRBV5-1 and TRBJ1-1, reads KAGVTQTPRYLIKTRGQQVTLSCSPISGHRSVSWYQQTPGQGLQFLFEYFSETQRNKGNFPGRFSGRQFSNSRSEMNVSTLELGDSALYLCASHLNPRGYGNTEAFFGQGTRLTVV.

J is TRBJ1-4 and V is TRBV6-6, with 9 bases fitting TRBD1. The junction had 12 bases not matched to a gene; V was cut back by 6 bases and J by 13 bases. The CDR3 loop spans 14 amino acids. Germline lookup yields CDR1 MNHNY and CDR2 SVGAGI (reference sequence). CDR3: CASRGTGLDVGLFF. CDR3 DNA: TGTGCCAGCAGGGGGACAGGGTTGGATGTAGGACTGTTTTTT.

The chain uses TRBV6-1 and TRBJ1-2; a possible D gene is TRBD1 (6 bases). The V end lost 4 bases, the J end lost 4 bases, and 19 bases lay between the germline ends. The germline V gene encodes CDR1 MNHNS and CDR2 SASEGT. The CDR3 consists of 16 residues. CDR3 in amino acids: CASSGRAGGGSYGYTF. DNA of the CDR3: TGTGCCAGCAGTGGGCGCGCCGGCGGGGGCAGCTATGGCTACACCTTC.